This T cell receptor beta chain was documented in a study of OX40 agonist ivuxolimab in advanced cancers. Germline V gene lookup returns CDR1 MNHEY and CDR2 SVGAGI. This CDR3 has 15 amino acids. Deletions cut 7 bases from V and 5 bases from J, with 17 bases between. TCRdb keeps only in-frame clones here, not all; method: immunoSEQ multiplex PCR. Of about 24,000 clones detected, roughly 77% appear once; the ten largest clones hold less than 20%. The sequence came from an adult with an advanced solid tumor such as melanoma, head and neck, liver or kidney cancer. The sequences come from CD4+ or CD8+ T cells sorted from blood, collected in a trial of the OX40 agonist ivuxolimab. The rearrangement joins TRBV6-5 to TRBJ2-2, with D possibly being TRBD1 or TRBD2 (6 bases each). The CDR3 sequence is CASMKRGARTGELFF. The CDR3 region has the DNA TGTGCCAGCATGAAGAGGGGGGCGCGGACCGGGGAGCTGTTTTTT.